This paragraph reports one TCR beta chain. The antigen is not known. The sample holds other DNA sequences that translate to the same CDR3. The investigators reverse transcribed all of the isolated RNA, so they sequenced expressed TCRB transcripts. Naive, central memory and regulatory T cell samples came to a mean of roughly 4 million reads. Measured with immunoSEQ multiplex PCR; TCRdb has only the in-frame clones, and not every one. The sample has some 640,000 clones, about 14% seen once. This CDR3 is 13 amino acids long. The V gene lost 1 base and the J gene lost 8 bases, with 9 bases spanning the gap. From germline, CDR1 is KGHSH and CDR2 LQKENI. The sample comes from a study of beta chain features in type 1 diabetes. Study-wide results and caveats: PCR might favor shorter templates, but any such skew would affect patients and controls equally. Within each of all four CD4+ subsets, Type 1 diabetes patients had TCRB CDR3s that were moderately but significantly shorter.

Sequencing input: naive CD4+ T cells from blood. The chain couples TRBV18 to TRBJ2-1; D is unresolved. The sequence was collected from a man between 18 and 29 years old with type 1 diabetes. The CDR3 region has the DNA TGTGCCAGCTCACCACTTTTATCGGATGAGCAGTTCTTC. Translation gives CASSPLLSDEQFF.